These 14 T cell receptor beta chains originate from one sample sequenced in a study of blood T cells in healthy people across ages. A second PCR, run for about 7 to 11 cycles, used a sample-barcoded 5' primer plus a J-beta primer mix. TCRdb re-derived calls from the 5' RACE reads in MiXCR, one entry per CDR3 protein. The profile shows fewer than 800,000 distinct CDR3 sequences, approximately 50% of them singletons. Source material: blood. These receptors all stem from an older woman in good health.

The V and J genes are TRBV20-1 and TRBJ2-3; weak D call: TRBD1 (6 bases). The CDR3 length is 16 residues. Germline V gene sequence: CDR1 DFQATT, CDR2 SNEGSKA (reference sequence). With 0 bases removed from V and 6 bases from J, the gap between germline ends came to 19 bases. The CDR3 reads CSARDVFSGELDTQYF. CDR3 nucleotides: TGCAGTGCTAGAGATGTATTTTCAGGGGAACTCGATACGCAGTATTTT.

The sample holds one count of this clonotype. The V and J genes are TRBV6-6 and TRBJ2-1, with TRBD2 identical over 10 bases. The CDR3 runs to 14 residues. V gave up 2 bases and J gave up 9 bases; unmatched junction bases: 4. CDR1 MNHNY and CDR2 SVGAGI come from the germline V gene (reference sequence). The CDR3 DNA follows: TGTGCCAGCAGTTACGGGACTAGCGTGAGTGAGCAGTTCTTC. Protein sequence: CASSYGTSVSEQFF.

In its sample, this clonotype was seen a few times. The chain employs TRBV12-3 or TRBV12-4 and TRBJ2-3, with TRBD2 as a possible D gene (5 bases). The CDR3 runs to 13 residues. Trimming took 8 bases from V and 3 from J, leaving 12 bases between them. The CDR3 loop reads CASSTRGTDTQYF. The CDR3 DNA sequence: TGTGCCAGCTCGACGCGAGGGACAGATACGCAGTATTTT.

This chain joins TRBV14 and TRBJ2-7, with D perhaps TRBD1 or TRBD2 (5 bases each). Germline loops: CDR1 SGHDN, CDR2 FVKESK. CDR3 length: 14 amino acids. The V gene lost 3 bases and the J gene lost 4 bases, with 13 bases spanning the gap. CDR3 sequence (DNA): TGTGCCAGCAGCCATTGGGACGGACCGTACGAGCAGTACTTC. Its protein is CASSHWDGPYEQYF.

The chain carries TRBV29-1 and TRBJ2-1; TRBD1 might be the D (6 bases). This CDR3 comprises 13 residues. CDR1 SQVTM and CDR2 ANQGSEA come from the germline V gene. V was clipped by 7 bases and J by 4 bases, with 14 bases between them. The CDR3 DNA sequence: TGCAGCGCGGCTAGGACAGTGTACAATGAGCAGTTCTTC. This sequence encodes CSAARTVYNEQFF.

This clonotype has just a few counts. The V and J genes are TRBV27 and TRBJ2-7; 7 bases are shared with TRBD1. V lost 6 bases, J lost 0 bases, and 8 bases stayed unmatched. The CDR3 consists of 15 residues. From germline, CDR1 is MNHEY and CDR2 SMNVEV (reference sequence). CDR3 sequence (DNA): TGTGCCAGCAGAAGGGACAGTTCCCTCTCCTACGAGCAGTACTTC. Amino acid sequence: CASRRDSSLSYEQYF.

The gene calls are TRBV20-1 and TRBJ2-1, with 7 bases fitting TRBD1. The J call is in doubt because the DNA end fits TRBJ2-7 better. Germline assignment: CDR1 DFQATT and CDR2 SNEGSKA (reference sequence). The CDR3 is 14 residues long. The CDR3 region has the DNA TGCAGTGTTCGACAGGGTCAATGGAACAATGAGCAGTACTTC. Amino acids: CSVRQGQWNNEQYF.

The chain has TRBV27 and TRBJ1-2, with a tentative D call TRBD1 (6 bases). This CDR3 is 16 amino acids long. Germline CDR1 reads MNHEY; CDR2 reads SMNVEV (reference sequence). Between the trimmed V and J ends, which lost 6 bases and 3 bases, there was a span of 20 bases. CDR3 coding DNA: TGTGCCAGCAGCCGAACGAGACAGGAAGGGGACTATGGCTACACCTTC. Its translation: CASSRTRQEGDYGYTF.

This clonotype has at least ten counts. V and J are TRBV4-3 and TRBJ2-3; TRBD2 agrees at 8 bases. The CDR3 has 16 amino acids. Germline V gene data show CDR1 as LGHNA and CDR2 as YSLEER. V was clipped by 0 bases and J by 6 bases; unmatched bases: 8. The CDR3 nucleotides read TGCGCCAGCAGCCAAGAGCGAGGACTAGCTCCGGATACGCAGTATTTT. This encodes CASSQERGLAPDTQYF.

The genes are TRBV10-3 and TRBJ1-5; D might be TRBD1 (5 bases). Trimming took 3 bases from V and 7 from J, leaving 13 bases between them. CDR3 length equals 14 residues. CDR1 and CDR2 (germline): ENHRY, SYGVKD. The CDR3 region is CAISDRGERQPQHF. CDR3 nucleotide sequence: TGTGCCATCAGTGATAGGGGCGAGAGGCAGCCCCAGCATTTT.

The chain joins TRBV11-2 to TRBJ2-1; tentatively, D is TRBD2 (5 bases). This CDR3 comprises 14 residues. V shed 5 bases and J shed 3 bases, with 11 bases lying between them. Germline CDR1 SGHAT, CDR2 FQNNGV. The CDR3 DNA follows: TGTGCCAGCAGCGGACTCGAGGGCTACAATGAGCAGTTCTTC. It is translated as CASSGLEGYNEQFF.

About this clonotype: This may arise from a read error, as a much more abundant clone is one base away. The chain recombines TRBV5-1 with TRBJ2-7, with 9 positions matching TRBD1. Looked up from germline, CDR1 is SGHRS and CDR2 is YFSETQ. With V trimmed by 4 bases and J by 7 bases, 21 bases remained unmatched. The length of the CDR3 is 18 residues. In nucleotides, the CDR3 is TGCGCCAGCAGCAGGGAGGGACAGGGAGCCGGCTCCTACAATGAGCAGTACTTC. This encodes CASSREGQGAGSYNEQYF.

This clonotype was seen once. CDR3 region: CAISESLAGDRSGQYF. Here the CDR3 DNA reads TGTGCCATCAGTGAGTCGCTAGCGGGAGATCGTAGCGGGCAGTACTTC. The genes are TRBV10-3 and TRBJ2-7; 10 nucleotides align to TRBD2. Losses at the gene ends were 0 bases for V and 9 bases for J; bases not matched to a gene: 11. Germline CDR1 and CDR2: ENHRY and SYGVKD. This CDR3 is 16 amino acids long.

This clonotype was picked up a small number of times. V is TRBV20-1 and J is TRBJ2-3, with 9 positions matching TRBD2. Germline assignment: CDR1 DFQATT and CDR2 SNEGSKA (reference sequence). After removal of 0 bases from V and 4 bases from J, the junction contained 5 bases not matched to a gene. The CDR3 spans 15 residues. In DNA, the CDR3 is TGCAGTGCTAGAGAGGCGGGAGGGCCAGCAGATACGCAGTATTTT. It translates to CSAREAGGPADTQYF.